The 24 T cell receptor beta chains presented below share a single source sample, sequenced in a study of a mutant IDH1 vaccine in newly diagnosed glioma. Their cognate antigens are unknown. As for time point: week 5, during vaccination. Vaccinated patients received 300 ug of mutant IDH1 20-mer peptide per dose, with topical imiquimod. TCRdb's table, derived via immunoSEQ multiplex PCR, lists solely in-frame clones and lacks some. The table includes tens of thousands of clones, more than 85% detected once. The sample in question was PBMCs, obtained from a glioma patient whose treatment included an IDH1 peptide vaccine. The receptors were gathered from a woman aged 50 to 60 with glioma.

The V gene is TRBV28, the J gene TRBJ1-1; D not resolved. The CDR3 runs to 14 residues. The germline gives CDR1 MDHEN, CDR2 SYDVKM. V was shortened by 4 bases and J by 4 bases, with 13 bases between the two germline ends. The CDR3 here is CASSSGNGGTEAFF. The CDR3 coding sequence is TGTGCCAGCAGTTCCGGGAATGGAGGCACTGAAGCTTTCTTT.

In this sample, this clone turned up a few times. The chain has TRBV5-1 and TRBJ1-1, with a tentative D call TRBD1 (5 bases). V was clipped by 4 bases and J by 0 bases, with 10 bases between them. The CDR3 is made up of 14 amino acids. CDR1 and CDR2 (germline): SGHRS, YFSETQ. CDR3 in DNA: TGCGCCAGCAGCCCGGGGACGGTGAACACTGAAGCTTTCTTT. It translates to CASSPGTVNTEAFF.

The chain couples TRBV19 to TRBJ2-6; weak D call: TRBD1 (5 bases). CDR1 and CDR2 from the germline V gene are LNHDA and SQIVND (reference sequence). Between the trimmed V and J ends, which lost 7 bases and 2 bases, there was a span of 9 bases. The CDR3 is 14 amino acids. The CDR3 region is CASMEGAGANVLTF. The CDR3 DNA follows: TGTGCCAGTATGGAAGGGGCTGGGGCCAACGTCCTGACTTTC.

The chain links TRBV19 to TRBJ2-5; D may be TRBD2 (6 bases). The V gene lost 7 bases and the J gene lost 1 base, with 16 bases spanning the gap. Germline-derived CDR1 and CDR2 are LNHDA and SQIVND (reference sequence). The CDR3 totals 15 residues. The CDR3 DNA is TGTGCCAGTACCCAAGGAGGGCAGGGCCAAGAGACCCAGTACTTC. Its protein product is CASTQGGQGQETQYF.

A remark on this clone: A read error may produce the germline difference seen at one junction end. V gene TRBV28 combines with J gene TRBJ1-2, with 7 bases aligning to TRBD1. The CDR3 loop spans 15 amino acids. Germline lookup yields CDR1 MDHEN and CDR2 SYDVKM. Here the CDR3 DNA reads TGTGCCGGCAGTTTATCGACAGGGAGTAGTCATGGCTACACCTTC. Amino acid sequence: CAGSLSTGSSHGYTF.

The chain combines TRBV7-9 with TRBJ2-2; 13 nucleotides agree with TRBD2. This CDR3 contains 18 residues. After removal of 5 bases from V and 1 base from J, the junction contained 7 bases not matched to a gene. Germline V lookup: CDR1 SEHNR, CDR2 FQNEAQ (reference sequence). The CDR3 bases are TGTGCCAGCAGCAAACCGGGACTAGCGGGGCGGAACACCGGGGAGCTGTTTTTT. This encodes CASSKPGLAGRNTGELFF. The variable domain in full, with the rest retrieved from reference TRBV7-9 and TRBJ2-2, is DTGVSQNPRHKITKRGQNVTFRCDPISEHNRLYWYRQTLGQGPEFLTYFQNEAQLEKSRLLSDRFSAERPKGSFSTLEIQRTEQGDSAMYLCASSKPGLAGRNTGELFFGEGSRLTVL.

V is TRBV28 and J is TRBJ2-7; 10 bases map to TRBD1. Germline trimming cut 5 bases from V and 0 bases from J; bases unmatched to any gene: 7. The germline V gene has CDR1 MDHEN and CDR2 SYDVKM. The CDR3 spans 16 residues. CDR3 sequence reads: CASSNRQGAGSYEQYF. CDR3 coding DNA: TGTGCCAGCAGTAACCGACAGGGGGCTGGCTCCTACGAGCAGTACTTC.

The chain joins TRBV6-5 to TRBJ2-2; 7 bases map to TRBD2. Germline assignment: CDR1 MNHEY and CDR2 SVGAGI. Losses at the gene ends were 0 bases for V and 7 bases for J; bases not matched to a gene: 8. This CDR3 spans 16 amino acids. CDR3 nucleotides: TGTGCCAGCAGTTACTCGAGGGGAGGGCGTAACGGGGAGCTGTTTTTT. It codes for CASSYSRGGRNGELFF.

As regards this clone: Within the sample, other DNA sequences also encode this same CDR3. The chain couples TRBV20-1 to TRBJ2-1; 7 nucleotides agree with TRBD2. Germline V gene data show CDR1 as DFQATT and CDR2 as SNEGSKA (reference sequence). V shed 6 bases and J 5 bases; nucleotides not matched to a gene: 1. The CDR3 runs 11 residues. The CDR3 is CSARGNNEQFF. The DNA for the CDR3 is TGCAGTGCGCGGGGGAACAATGAGCAGTTCTTC.

The V and J genes are TRBV7-4 and TRBJ2-5; D ambiguous. Germline CDR1 SGHVT, CDR2 SQSDAQ. The V end was cut by 6 bases, the J end by 2 bases, with 4 bases between. The CDR3 totals 11 residues. The CDR3 bases are TGTGCCAGCAGATCACAAGAGACCCAGTACTTC. Encoded protein: CASRSQETQYF.

The chain combines TRBV11-2 with TRBJ1-2; TRBD1 is a possible D gene (6 bases). Germline V gene lookup returns CDR1 SGHAT and CDR2 FQNNGV. There are 13 residues in the CDR3. Trimming took 6 bases from V and 3 from J, leaving 11 bases between them. The CDR3 loop reads CASRPTGHYGYTF. The CDR3 nucleotides read TGTGCCAGCAGACCAACAGGGCACTATGGCTACACCTTC.

Here the CDR3 DNA reads TGTGCCAGCAGTTACTCTCCCGGGACTAGCTACTACGAGCAGTACTTC. Protein sequence: CASSYSPGTSYYEQYF. J is TRBJ2-7 and V is TRBV6-5; the match to TRBD2 covers 9 bases. Trimming at V came to 0 bases and at J to 3 bases, leaving 6 bases not matched to a gene. Germline V gene lookup returns CDR1 MNHEY and CDR2 SVGAGI. This CDR3 has 16 residues.

A single count supports this clone. The chain couples TRBV29-1 to TRBJ1-2; D gene uncertain. Germline assignment: CDR1 SQVTM and CDR2 ANQGSEA. The CDR3 spans 11 residues. Trimming left V 6 bases short and J 5 bases short, with 10 bases between. CDR3: CSVGEGYGYTF. DNA of the CDR3: TGCAGCGTAGGAGAGGGTTATGGCTACACCTTC.

This rearrangement joins TRBV28 to TRBJ2-3; TRBD2 agrees at 12 bases. The ends lost 6 bases at V and 3 bases at J; junction bases unmatched: 4. Germline CDR1 and CDR2: MDHEN and SYDVKM. CDR3 length: 15 residues. The CDR3 DNA sequence: TGTGCCAGCAGACGGACTAGCGGGACGACAGATACGCAGTATTTT. It encodes CASRRTSGTTDTQYF.

This clone appeared a few times. This sequence joins TRBV4-2 and TRBJ1-2, with a possible D match to TRBD1 (5 bases). V was clipped by 1 base and J by 0 bases, with 12 bases between them. CDR1 is LGHNA and CDR2 is YNFKEQ in the germline V gene. CDR3 length equals 16 residues. The CDR3 coding sequence is TGTGCCAGCAGCCAAGCCGGAGGGGAAACTAACTATGGCTACACCTTC. Translating it yields CASSQAGGETNYGYTF.

The chain carries TRBV9 and TRBJ2-1; TRBD1 matches at 7 bases. Per germline, CDR1 SGDLS and CDR2 YYNGEE. The CDR3 extends over 17 amino acids. V was clipped by 3 bases and J by 3 bases; unmatched bases: 12. CDR3 loop: CASSARYTGDGYNEQFF. CDR3 sequence (DNA): TGTGCCAGCAGCGCCCGATATACAGGGGACGGCTACAATGAGCAGTTCTTC.

This clone was detected only once. The V call is TRBV6-6, the J call TRBJ2-3; 8 nucleotides align to TRBD1. The junction had 12 bases not matched to a gene; V was cut back by 5 bases and J by 5 bases. The V gene's germline CDR1 is MNHNY and CDR2 SVGAGI (reference sequence). This CDR3 has 16 residues. The CDR3 loop is CASSRPQGASGDTQYF. In DNA form, the CDR3 reads TGTGCCAGCAGTAGACCCCAGGGGGCGAGCGGAGATACGCAGTATTTT.

This clone was observed a handful of times. The V and J genes are TRBV7-6 and TRBJ2-7, with D possibly being TRBD1 (6 bases). Germline V gene sequence: CDR1 SGHVS, CDR2 FNYEAQ. CDR3 size: 15 residues. V lost 1 base to trimming and J lost 1 base, with 11 bases between them. This chain's CDR3 is CASSLGAGASYEQYF. DNA of the CDR3: TGTGCCAGCAGCTTAGGTGCAGGGGCATCCTACGAGCAGTACTTC. The complete variable domain, with remaining parts taken from reference TRBV7-6 and TRBJ2-7, reads GAGVSQSPRYKVTKRGQDVALRCDPISGHVSLYWYRQALGQGPEFLTYFNYEAQQDKSGLPNDRFSAERPEGSISTLTIQRTEQRDSAMYRCASSLGAGASYEQYFGPGTRLTVT.

This clone has only one observation. The CDR3 sequence is CASGLVLGSVRNEQFF. The CDR3 region has the DNA TGTGCTAGTGGTTTGGTACTAGGTAGCGTACGGAATGAGCAGTTCTTC. This sequence joins TRBV12-5 and TRBJ2-1; a possible D gene is TRBD2 (5 bases). Germline V gene sequence: CDR1 LGHNT, CDR2 FRNRAP. V shed 0 bases and J shed 7 bases, with 16 bases lying between them. There are 16 residues in the CDR3.

The rearrangement joins TRBV6-5 to TRBJ2-3, with TRBD2 matching 7 bases. Germline CDR1 and CDR2: MNHEY and SVGAGI. V lost 8 bases, J lost 4 bases, and 3 bases stayed unmatched. CDR3 size: 12 residues. CDR3 bases: TGTGCCAGCGCGGGAGTGTCAGATACGCAGTATTTT. The encoded protein is CASAGVSDTQYF.

This chain connects TRBV6-1 to TRBJ2-1; TRBD2 aligns across 7 bases. This CDR3 spans 15 amino acids. Germline V gene data show CDR1 as MNHNS and CDR2 as SASEGT. Trimming removed 7 bases from V and 0 bases from J; junction bases left unmatched: 6. The CDR3 sequence: CASNKGGSSYNEQFF. The CDR3 nucleotides are TGTGCCAGCAATAAGGGCGGGAGCTCCTACAATGAGCAGTTCTTC.

This rearrangement joins TRBV2 to TRBJ2-3, with TRBD1 matching over 8 bases. The germline CDR1 and CDR2 sequences are SNHLY and FYNNEI. V was pared by 2 bases and J by 6 bases, with 4 bases of the junction left unmatched. This CDR3 is built from 14 residues. The CDR3 sequence: CASSEQGAGDTQYF. The DNA for the CDR3 is TGTGCCAGCAGTGAACAGGGGGCAGGGGATACGCAGTATTTT.

The gene calls are TRBV10-3 and TRBJ2-7; 8 nucleotides align to TRBD2. This CDR3 is built from 14 residues. The germline CDR1 and CDR2 sequences are ENHRY and SYGVKD. V trimming: 4 bases; J trimming: 3 bases; junction bases outside the gene matches: 5. The CDR3 protein is CAISAIAGSYEQYF. As DNA, the CDR3 is TGTGCCATCAGTGCTATAGCGGGGAGCTACGAGCAGTACTTC.

V gene TRBV7-9 combines with J gene TRBJ2-7; 8 bases map to TRBD2. The germline V gene has CDR1 SEHNR and CDR2 FQNEAQ (reference sequence). The junction had 11 bases not matched to a gene; V was cut back by 7 bases and J by 3 bases. This CDR3 is built from 15 residues. This chain's CDR3 is CASTTAAGGLYEQYF. Written as DNA, the CDR3 is TGTGCCAGCACCACAGCGGCGGGAGGTCTCTACGAGCAGTACTTC.